This T cell receptor (beta chain) was sequenced during a study of blood T cell repertoires in COVID-19. Sequencing was performed with immunoSEQ multiplex PCR; in TCRdb, only in-frame clones are kept and a portion is missing. The sample holds around 60,000 clones, roughly 83% seen once. The source material was peripheral blood. The receptor's source is a man in his sixties with COVID-19, enrolled during active disease.

Here the CDR3 reads CATSDLSWDRGNEQFF. CDR3 bases: TGTGCCACCAGTGATTTGTCGTGGGACAGGGGTAATGAGCAGTTCTTC. The V call is TRBV24-1, the J call TRBJ2-1; 10 bases are a match to TRBD1. The CDR3 contains 16 residues. Germline CDR1 KGHDR, CDR2 SFDVKD. Trimming removed 0 bases from V and 7 bases from J; junction bases left unmatched: 5.